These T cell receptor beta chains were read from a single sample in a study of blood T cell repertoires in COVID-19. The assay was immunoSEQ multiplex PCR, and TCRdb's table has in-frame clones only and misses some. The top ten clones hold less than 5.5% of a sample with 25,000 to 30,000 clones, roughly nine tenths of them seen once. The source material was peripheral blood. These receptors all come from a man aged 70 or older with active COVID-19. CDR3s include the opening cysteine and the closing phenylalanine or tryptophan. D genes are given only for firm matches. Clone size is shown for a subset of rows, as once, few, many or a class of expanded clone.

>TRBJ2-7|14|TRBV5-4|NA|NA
CASTLERNSYEQYF
TGTGCCAGCACCCTGGAGCGGAACTCCTACGAGCAGTACTTC
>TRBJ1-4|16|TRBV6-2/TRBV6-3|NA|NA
CASSYSTGQWGEKLFF
TGTGCCAGCAGTTACTCGACCGGACAGTGGGGTGAAAAACTGTTTTTT
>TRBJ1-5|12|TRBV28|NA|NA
CASSPVAGPQHF
TGTGCCAGCAGCCCTGTCGCAGGGCCCCAGCATTTT
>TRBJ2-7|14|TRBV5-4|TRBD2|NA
CASSAQLASPEQYF
TGTGCCAGCAGCGCACAACTAGCGTCCCCCGAGCAGTACTTC
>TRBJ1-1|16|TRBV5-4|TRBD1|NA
CASSLGQARYPTEAFF
TGTGCCAGCAGCTTAGGACAGGCTCGGTACCCCACTGAAGCTTTCTTT
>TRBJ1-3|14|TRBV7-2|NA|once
CASSMSSSGNTIYF
TGTGCCAGCAGTATGAGTAGCTCTGGAAACACCATATATTTT
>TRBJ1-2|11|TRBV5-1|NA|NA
CASSPLLGYTF
TGCGCCAGCAGCCCTCTTCTTGGCTACACCTTC
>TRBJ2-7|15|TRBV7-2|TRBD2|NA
CASSLDGGDYNEQYF
TGTGCCAGCAGCTTAGACGGGGGGGACTACAACGAGCAGTACTTC
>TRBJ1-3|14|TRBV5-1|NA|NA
CASSLAGLGNTIYF
TGCGCCAGCAGCTTGGCTGGGCTTGGAAACACCATATATTTT
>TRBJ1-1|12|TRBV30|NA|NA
CAWSGREAEAFF
TGTGCCTGGAGTGGCAGGGAGGCTGAAGCTTTCTTT
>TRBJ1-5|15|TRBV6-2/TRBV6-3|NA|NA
CASSYRGQRNQPQHF
TGTGCCAGCAGTTACCGGGGTCAGCGCAATCAGCCCCAGCATTTT
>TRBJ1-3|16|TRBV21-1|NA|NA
CASRGPAETSGNTIYF
TGTGCCAGCAGGGGGCCCGCAGAGACCTCTGGAAACACCATATATTTT
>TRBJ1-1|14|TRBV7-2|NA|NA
CASSSVGGGTEAFF
TGTGCCAGCAGCTCGGTGGGGGGTGGGACTGAAGCTTTCTTT
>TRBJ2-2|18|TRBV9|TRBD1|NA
CASSVGVLGTGVPGELFF
TGTGCCAGCAGCGTAGGTGTTTTAGGGACAGGGGTTCCCGGGGAGCTGTTTTTT
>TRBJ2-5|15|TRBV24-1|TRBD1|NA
CATSTSRDSQETQYF
TGTGCCACCAGCACTTCCCGGGACAGTCAAGAGACCCAGTACTTC
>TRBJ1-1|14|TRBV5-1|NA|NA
CASSPRGGATEAFF
TGCGCCAGCAGCCCCCGGGGGGGGGCCACTGAAGCTTTCTTT
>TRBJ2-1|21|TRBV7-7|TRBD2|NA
CASSPGLAGASSGLLYNEQFF
TGTGCCAGCAGCCCTGGACTAGCGGGGGCCTCCTCCGGCCTTTTATACAATGAGCAGTTCTTC
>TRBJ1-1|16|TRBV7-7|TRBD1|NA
CASRVLTQGDGTEAFF
TGTGCCAGCAGGGTCTTAACCCAGGGGGATGGCACTGAAGCTTTCTTT
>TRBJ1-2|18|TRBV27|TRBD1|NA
CASSLSPLTGGVNYGYTF
TGTGCCAGCAGTTTATCCCCACTCACAGGGGGAGTTAACTATGGCTACACCTTC
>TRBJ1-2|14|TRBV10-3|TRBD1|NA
CAISEDRGEYGYTF
TGTGCCATCAGTGAGGACAGGGGGGAATATGGCTACACCTTC